Detailed here is one TCR beta chain. This clone was found a few times. Its antigen has not been determined. Base qualities are not recorded, but no much larger clone differs from it by a single base. Explained via the paper, the time point label denotes: week 35, safety follow-up. Each vaccine dose was 300 ug of a 20-mer mutant IDH1 peptide in Montanide, given subcutaneously with topical imiquimod. Patients received eight vaccinations in weeks 1, 3, 5, 7, 11, 15, 19 and 23, corresponding to visits V03 through V10. Donors had newly diagnosed WHO grade 3 or 4 IDH1-mutant astrocytomas with loss of nuclear ATRX. The samples were drawn from NOA16, a multicentre, single-arm, open-label phase I trial in Germany that tested a mutant IDH1 peptide vaccine in humans for the first time. Genomic DNA for TCRB sequencing was extracted from EDTA blood using the DNeasy Blood and Tissue Kit. Receptors were amplified or captured by the immunoSEQ multiplex PCR assay. The hsTCRB Kit was used according to the manufacturer's protocol to amplify rearranged TCR beta chain sequences. Sequencing of TCRB libraries was carried out on an Illumina MiSeq. The paper's data handling went like this. The kit vendor's proprietary platform handled demultiplexing, trimming and gene mapping. The table comes from immuneACCESS by way of TCRdb, which keeps in-frame sequences with V and J called. Part of the clones is missing from these tables; in studies checked, under half for an unresolved V gene and the rest for unknown reasons. The V and J calls and clone size were taken over from that table, and D and trimming were inferred from the DNA. The sample profile shows about 60,000 clones; around 84% of them were found once. Around 4% of the sample goes to the ten largest clones.

The sample comes from a study of a mutant IDH1 vaccine in newly diagnosed glioma (dated by TCRdb to the early 2020s). As for the study more broadly: Vaccination was initiated 4-6 weeks after radiotherapy alone, or concurrently with temozolomide cycles in the chemotherapy-containing groups. The roughly 30 treated patients were about 60% male and around 40% female, with a mean age of approximately 40 years. Prior to enrollment, standard therapy consisting of radiotherapy alone, temozolomide alone, or radiochemotherapy with temozolomide had been administered to patients, with the combination being received by most patients. The week-35 safety follow-up took place at visit V12, and the week-47 end of study took place at visit V13. Peripheral blood was drawn at six visits: V03 (baseline), V05, V07, V10, V12 and V13. For exploratory analyses, under 30 treated patients had longitudinal TCRB deep sequencing done wherever samples were available.

Overall study outcomes, separate from this receptor: Availability determined which PBMC samples were chosen for TCRB deep sequencing. According to the authors, sample limitations meant that analyses of patient blood samples could not be reproduced. Pseudoprogression appeared unrelated to alterations in the top peripheral T cell clonotypes detected by TCRB sequencing. Vaccine-induced immune responses across multiple MHC alleles were detected in roughly 94% of patients.

V is reduced by 0 bases and J by 6 bases, leaving a spacing of 11 bases between them. CDR1 and CDR2 were assigned from the germline V gene as LGHNA and YNFKEQ. Including the terminal cysteine and phenylalanine, the CDR3 comprises 14 residues. The sequence is cut down to CDR3 DNA, 42 bases in frame from base 1. The material sequenced was PBMCs, taken from a glioma patient whose treatment included an IDH1 peptide vaccine. The chain was built from TRBV4-2 and TRBJ1-1; a tentative D match to TRBD1 spans 6 bases. The TCR sequence derives from a man between 25 and 39 years old with glioma. The CDR3 protein is CASSQDGGRPEAFF. The nucleotide sequence is given as TGTGCCAGCAGCCAAGATGGGGGGCGTCCTGAAGCTTTCTTT.